This T cell receptor beta chain came from a study of beta chain features in type 1 diabetes. Study outcomes and limitations: Compared to healthy donors, patients appeared to have naive, central memory and Treg TCRB repertoires that were more alike. Equally in patients and controls, shorter templates might have been favored by PCR.

Of note for this clone: Antigen unknown.

Reverse transcribing all isolated RNA meant expressed TCRB transcripts were sequenced. Assay: immunoSEQ multiplex PCR; the TCRdb copy retains only in-frame clones and omits some. This table has roughly 330,000 clones, about 11% appearing once. The CDR3 consists of 13 residues. The V gene lost 3 bases and the J gene lost 3 bases, with 9 bases spanning the gap. Looked up from germline, CDR1 is SEHNR and CDR2 is FQNEAQ (reference sequence). The V and J genes are TRBV7-9 and TRBJ2-7, with D possibly matching TRBD1 (5 bases). The source material was naive CD4+ T cells from blood. This clonotype was obtained from a woman younger than 45 in good health. The CDR3 loop is CASSFLTGYEQYF. For the CDR3, the DNA is TGTGCCAGCAGCTTCTTAACAGGCTACGAGCAGTACTTC.